The 18 T cell receptor beta chains given below trace back to one sample, sequenced in a study of regulatory and conventional T cells in RAG deficiency. Clones were read by immunoSEQ multiplex PCR, and TCRdb kept only the in-frame ones, dropping some. The data contain about 12,000 clones, approximately 93% of them singletons. Conventional CD4+ T cells were sorted from blood as CD25-low CD127-high cells. The same data also contributed to another study, on regulatory T cells. That work contributes: Primers: 52 TRBV forward and 13 TRBJ reverse.

The specimen sequenced was CD4+ effector T cells sorted from blood. All receptors come from a human donor in good health.

The rearrangement joins TRBV5-1 to TRBJ2-5, with unresolved D. With 3 bases removed from V and 7 bases from J, the gap between germline ends came to 10 bases. Looked up from germline, CDR1 is SGHRS and CDR2 is YFSETQ. This CDR3 is 12 amino acids long. The CDR3 loop is CASSSELRTQYF. The CDR3 DNA reads TGCGCCAGCAGCTCAGAGTTGCGGACCCAGTACTTC.

The CDR3 sequence is CASTQGSYEQYF. CDR3 coding DNA: TGTGCCAGCACCCAGGGGTCATACGAGCAGTACTTC. V and J are TRBV2 and TRBJ2-7; tentatively, D is TRBD1 (6 bases). Deletions cut 7 bases from V and 4 bases from J, with 11 bases between. Per the germline V gene, CDR1 is SNHLY and CDR2 is FYNNEI. This CDR3 contains 12 residues.

J is TRBJ1-5 and V is TRBV27, with no clear D. Germline CDR1 reads MNHEY; CDR2 reads SMNVEV (reference sequence). This CDR3 spans 13 amino acids. Trimming cost V 4 bases and J 3 bases, with 7 bases left between them. Written as DNA, the CDR3 is TGTGCCAGCAGTTCGCTGAACAATCAGCCCCAGCATTTT. It translates to CASSSLNNQPQHF.

The V gene is TRBV7-6, the J gene TRBJ1-1; D uncertain. The V gene's germline CDR1 is SGHVS and CDR2 FNYEAQ. V was trimmed by 1 base and J by 6 bases, leaving 9 bases between them. This CDR3 is built from 13 residues. DNA of the CDR3: TGTGCCAGCAGCTTAGAATTTGGACCTGAAGCTTTCTTT. It translates to CASSLEFGPEAFF.

The chain carries TRBV19 and TRBJ2-3; D might be TRBD1 (6 bases). With 0 bases removed from V and 0 bases from J, the gap between germline ends came to 10 bases. This CDR3 spans 16 amino acids. Germline V gene data show CDR1 as LNHDA and CDR2 as SQIVND (reference sequence). As DNA, the CDR3 is TGTGCCAGTAGTATAGATCTGGGGGCCAGCACAGATACGCAGTATTTT. This translates into CASSIDLGASTDTQYF.

V gene TRBV6-1 combines with J gene TRBJ2-3; D is ambiguous. Germline CDR1 reads MNHNS; CDR2 reads SASEGT. The V gene lost 2 bases and the J gene lost 4 bases, with 7 bases spanning the gap. The CDR3 sequence is 13 residues long. The CDR3 is CASSELTPDTQYF. The CDR3 coding sequence is TGTGCCAGCAGTGAACTTACCCCAGATACGCAGTATTTT.

The chain joins TRBV5-1 to TRBJ2-1; TRBD1 aligns across 7 bases. V was clipped by 0 bases and J by 4 bases; unmatched bases: 7. Germline-derived CDR1 and CDR2 are SGHRS and YFSETQ. This CDR3 has 16 residues. CDR3 amino acids: CASSLEGAGGYNEQFF. As DNA, the CDR3 is TGCGCCAGCAGCTTGGAGGGGGCTGGGGGTTACAATGAGCAGTTCTTC.

V usage is TRBV4-1 and J usage is TRBJ1-2; possibly TRBD1 for D (6 bases). Between the trimmed V and J ends, which lost 4 bases and 8 bases, there was a span of 11 bases. The CDR3 loop spans 12 amino acids. Per germline, CDR1 MGHRA and CDR2 YSYEKL. The CDR3 loop reads CASSPGVGGYTF. Here the CDR3 DNA reads TGCGCCAGCAGCCCAGGGGTTGGAGGCTACACCTTC.

The rearrangement links TRBV28 to TRBJ1-4, with TRBD1 matching over 8 bases. Looked up from germline, CDR1 is MDHEN and CDR2 is SYDVKM. The CDR3 runs to 12 residues. The trim removed 7 bases at V and 7 bases at J, leaving 2 bases unmatched. CDR3 nucleotides: TGTGCCAGCAAGACAGGGGTTGAAAAACTGTTTTTT. Translated: CASKTGVEKLFF.

The CDR3 sequence is CASSTRTENTEAFF. The CDR3 DNA follows: TGTGCCAGCAGTACTCGGACGGAGAACACTGAAGCTTTCTTT. V usage is TRBV6-1 and J usage is TRBJ1-1, with D unclear. With 5 bases removed from V and 1 base from J, the gap between germline ends came to 11 bases. The length of the CDR3 is 14 residues. Per the germline V gene, CDR1 is MNHNS and CDR2 is SASEGT.

The gene calls are TRBV7-9 and TRBJ2-5; no definite D call. The CDR3 runs 12 residues. Germline CDR1 reads SEHNR; CDR2 reads FQNEAQ (reference sequence). The V gene lost 5 bases and the J gene lost 5 bases, with 9 bases spanning the gap. The CDR3 DNA sequence: TGTGCCAGCAGCCCCCGCCCGGAGACCCAGTACTTC. Protein product: CASSPRPETQYF. The variable domain in full, completed from reference TRBV7-9 and TRBJ2-5, reads DTGVSQNPRHKITKRGQNVTFRCDPISEHNRLYWYRQTLGQGPEFLTYFQNEAQLEKSRLLSDRFSAERPKGSFSTLEIQRTEQGDSAMYLCASSPRPETQYFGPGTRLLVL.

This clone occurred a few times. V usage is TRBV19 and J usage is TRBJ2-7; the match to TRBD1 covers 8 bases. Germline loops: CDR1 LNHDA, CDR2 SQIVND (reference sequence). There are 13 residues in the CDR3. J gave up 4 bases and V 7 bases, and 6 bases lay outside the gene matches. CDR3 in amino acids: CASTGTGDYEQYF. The CDR3 DNA reads as TGTGCCAGTACCGGGACAGGAGATTACGAGCAGTACTTC.

The rearrangement uses TRBV2 and TRBJ1-5; D call uncertain. V lost 5 bases and J 4 bases, leaving 15 bases between the germline ends. This CDR3 has 15 residues. In germline, CDR1 is SNHLY, CDR2 FYNNEI. The CDR3 reads CASSRRQEINQPQHF. The CDR3 bases are TGTGCCAGCAGTAGAAGGCAGGAGATTAATCAGCCCCAGCATTTT.

The chain recombines TRBV30 with TRBJ2-7, with unresolved D. V was cut by 0 bases and J by 1 base, with 10 bases left in between. This CDR3 has 14 amino acids. Per germline, CDR1 GTSNPN and CDR2 SVGIG (reference sequence). The CDR3 DNA reads TGTGCCTGGAGTGTAGGTGGGATTTCCTACGAGCAGTACTTC. Translated, it gives CAWSVGGISYEQYF.

CDR3 DNA: TGTGCCAGCAGTGAAACTAGGTACCAAGAGACCCAGTACTTC. Translating gives CASSETRYQETQYF. This chain joins TRBV2 and TRBJ2-5, with D maybe TRBD2 (5 bases). Trimming removed 2 bases from V and 0 bases from J, with 7 bases in between. There are 14 residues in the CDR3. The germline CDR1 and CDR2 sequences are SNHLY and FYNNEI.

The rearrangement joins TRBV5-1 to TRBJ2-7; TRBD2 agrees at 13 bases. V dropped 3 bases and J dropped 5; count of bases not matched to a gene: 5. This CDR3 comprises 15 residues. Germline-derived CDR1 and CDR2 are SGHRS and YFSETQ. The CDR3 region is CASSSGLAGLDEQYF. The DNA of the CDR3 is TGCGCCAGCAGCTCGGGACTAGCGGGATTAGACGAGCAGTACTTC.

The chain uses TRBV6-1 and TRBJ1-5; D gene uncertain. This CDR3 region has 12 residues. The germline CDR1 and CDR2 sequences are MNHNS and SASEGT. Trimming removed 8 bases at V and 0 bases at J, with 5 bases between. CDR3 region: CASPDSNQPQHF. The CDR3 DNA sequence: TGTGCCAGCCCCGATAGCAATCAGCCCCAGCATTTT.

This sequence joins TRBV4-1 and TRBJ1-2; D call uncertain. Germline CDR1 reads MGHRA; CDR2 reads YSYEKL. V dropped 1 base and J dropped 2 bases, with 5 bases sitting between them. This CDR3 region has 13 residues. The CDR3, as DNA: TGCGCCAGCAGCCAAGTAGGGAACTATGGCTACACCTTC. Translation gives CASSQVGNYGYTF.